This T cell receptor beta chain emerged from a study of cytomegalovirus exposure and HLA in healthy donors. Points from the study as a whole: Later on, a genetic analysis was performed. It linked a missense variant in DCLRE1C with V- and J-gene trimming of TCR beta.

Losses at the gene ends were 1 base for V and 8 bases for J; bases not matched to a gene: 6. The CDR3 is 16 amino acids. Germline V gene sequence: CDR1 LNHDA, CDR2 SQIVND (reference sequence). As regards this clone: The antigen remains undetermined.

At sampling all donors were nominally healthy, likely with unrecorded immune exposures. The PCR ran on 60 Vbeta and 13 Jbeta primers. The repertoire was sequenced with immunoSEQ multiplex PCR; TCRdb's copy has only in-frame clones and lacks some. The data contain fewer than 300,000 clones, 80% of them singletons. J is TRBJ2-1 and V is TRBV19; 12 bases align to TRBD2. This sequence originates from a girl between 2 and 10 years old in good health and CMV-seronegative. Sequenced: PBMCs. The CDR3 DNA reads TGTGCCAGTAGTATAGGGGGGACTAGCGGGCGCGATGAGCAGTTCTTC. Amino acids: CASSIGGTSGRDEQFF.